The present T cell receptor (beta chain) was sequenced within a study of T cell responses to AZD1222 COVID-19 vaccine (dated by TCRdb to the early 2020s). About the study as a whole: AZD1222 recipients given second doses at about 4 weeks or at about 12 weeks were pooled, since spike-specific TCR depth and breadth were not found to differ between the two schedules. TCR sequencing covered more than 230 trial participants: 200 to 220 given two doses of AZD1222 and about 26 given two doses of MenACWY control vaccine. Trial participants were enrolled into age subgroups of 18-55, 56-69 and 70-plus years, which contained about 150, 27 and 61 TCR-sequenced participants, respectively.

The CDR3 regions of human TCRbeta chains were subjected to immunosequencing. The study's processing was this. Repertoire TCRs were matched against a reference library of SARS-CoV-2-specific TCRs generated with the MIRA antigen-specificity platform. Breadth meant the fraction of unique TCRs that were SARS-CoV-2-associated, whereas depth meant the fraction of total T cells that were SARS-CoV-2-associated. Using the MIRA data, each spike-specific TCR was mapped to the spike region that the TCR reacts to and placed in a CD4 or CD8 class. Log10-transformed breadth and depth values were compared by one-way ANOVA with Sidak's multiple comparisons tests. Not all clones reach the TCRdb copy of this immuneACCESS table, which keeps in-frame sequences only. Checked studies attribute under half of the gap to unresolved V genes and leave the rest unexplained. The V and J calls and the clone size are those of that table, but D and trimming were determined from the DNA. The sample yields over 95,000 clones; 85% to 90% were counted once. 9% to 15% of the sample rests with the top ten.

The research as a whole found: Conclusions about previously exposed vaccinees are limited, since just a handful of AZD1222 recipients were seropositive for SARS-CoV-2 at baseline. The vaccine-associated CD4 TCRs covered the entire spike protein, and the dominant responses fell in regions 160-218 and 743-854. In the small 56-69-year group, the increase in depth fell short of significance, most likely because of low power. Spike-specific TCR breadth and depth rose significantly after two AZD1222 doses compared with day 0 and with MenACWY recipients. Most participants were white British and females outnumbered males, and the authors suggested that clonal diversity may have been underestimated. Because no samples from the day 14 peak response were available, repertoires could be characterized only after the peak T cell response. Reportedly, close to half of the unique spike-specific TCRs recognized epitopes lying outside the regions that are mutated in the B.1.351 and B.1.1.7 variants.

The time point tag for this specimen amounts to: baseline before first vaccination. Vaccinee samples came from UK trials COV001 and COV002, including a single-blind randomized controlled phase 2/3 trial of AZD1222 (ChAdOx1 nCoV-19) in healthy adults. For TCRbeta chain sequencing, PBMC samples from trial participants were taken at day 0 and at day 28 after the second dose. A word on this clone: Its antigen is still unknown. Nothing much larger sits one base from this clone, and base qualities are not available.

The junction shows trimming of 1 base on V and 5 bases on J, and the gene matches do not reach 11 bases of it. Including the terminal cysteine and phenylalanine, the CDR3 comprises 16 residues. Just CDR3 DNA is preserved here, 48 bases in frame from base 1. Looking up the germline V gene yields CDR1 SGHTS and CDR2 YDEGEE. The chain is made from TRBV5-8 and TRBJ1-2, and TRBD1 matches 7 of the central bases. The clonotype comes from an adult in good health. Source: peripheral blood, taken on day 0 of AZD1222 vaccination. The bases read TGTGCCAGCAGCTTGCAGTTTGTAACAGGGGCATATGGCTACACCTTC. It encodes CASSLQFVTGAYGYTF.